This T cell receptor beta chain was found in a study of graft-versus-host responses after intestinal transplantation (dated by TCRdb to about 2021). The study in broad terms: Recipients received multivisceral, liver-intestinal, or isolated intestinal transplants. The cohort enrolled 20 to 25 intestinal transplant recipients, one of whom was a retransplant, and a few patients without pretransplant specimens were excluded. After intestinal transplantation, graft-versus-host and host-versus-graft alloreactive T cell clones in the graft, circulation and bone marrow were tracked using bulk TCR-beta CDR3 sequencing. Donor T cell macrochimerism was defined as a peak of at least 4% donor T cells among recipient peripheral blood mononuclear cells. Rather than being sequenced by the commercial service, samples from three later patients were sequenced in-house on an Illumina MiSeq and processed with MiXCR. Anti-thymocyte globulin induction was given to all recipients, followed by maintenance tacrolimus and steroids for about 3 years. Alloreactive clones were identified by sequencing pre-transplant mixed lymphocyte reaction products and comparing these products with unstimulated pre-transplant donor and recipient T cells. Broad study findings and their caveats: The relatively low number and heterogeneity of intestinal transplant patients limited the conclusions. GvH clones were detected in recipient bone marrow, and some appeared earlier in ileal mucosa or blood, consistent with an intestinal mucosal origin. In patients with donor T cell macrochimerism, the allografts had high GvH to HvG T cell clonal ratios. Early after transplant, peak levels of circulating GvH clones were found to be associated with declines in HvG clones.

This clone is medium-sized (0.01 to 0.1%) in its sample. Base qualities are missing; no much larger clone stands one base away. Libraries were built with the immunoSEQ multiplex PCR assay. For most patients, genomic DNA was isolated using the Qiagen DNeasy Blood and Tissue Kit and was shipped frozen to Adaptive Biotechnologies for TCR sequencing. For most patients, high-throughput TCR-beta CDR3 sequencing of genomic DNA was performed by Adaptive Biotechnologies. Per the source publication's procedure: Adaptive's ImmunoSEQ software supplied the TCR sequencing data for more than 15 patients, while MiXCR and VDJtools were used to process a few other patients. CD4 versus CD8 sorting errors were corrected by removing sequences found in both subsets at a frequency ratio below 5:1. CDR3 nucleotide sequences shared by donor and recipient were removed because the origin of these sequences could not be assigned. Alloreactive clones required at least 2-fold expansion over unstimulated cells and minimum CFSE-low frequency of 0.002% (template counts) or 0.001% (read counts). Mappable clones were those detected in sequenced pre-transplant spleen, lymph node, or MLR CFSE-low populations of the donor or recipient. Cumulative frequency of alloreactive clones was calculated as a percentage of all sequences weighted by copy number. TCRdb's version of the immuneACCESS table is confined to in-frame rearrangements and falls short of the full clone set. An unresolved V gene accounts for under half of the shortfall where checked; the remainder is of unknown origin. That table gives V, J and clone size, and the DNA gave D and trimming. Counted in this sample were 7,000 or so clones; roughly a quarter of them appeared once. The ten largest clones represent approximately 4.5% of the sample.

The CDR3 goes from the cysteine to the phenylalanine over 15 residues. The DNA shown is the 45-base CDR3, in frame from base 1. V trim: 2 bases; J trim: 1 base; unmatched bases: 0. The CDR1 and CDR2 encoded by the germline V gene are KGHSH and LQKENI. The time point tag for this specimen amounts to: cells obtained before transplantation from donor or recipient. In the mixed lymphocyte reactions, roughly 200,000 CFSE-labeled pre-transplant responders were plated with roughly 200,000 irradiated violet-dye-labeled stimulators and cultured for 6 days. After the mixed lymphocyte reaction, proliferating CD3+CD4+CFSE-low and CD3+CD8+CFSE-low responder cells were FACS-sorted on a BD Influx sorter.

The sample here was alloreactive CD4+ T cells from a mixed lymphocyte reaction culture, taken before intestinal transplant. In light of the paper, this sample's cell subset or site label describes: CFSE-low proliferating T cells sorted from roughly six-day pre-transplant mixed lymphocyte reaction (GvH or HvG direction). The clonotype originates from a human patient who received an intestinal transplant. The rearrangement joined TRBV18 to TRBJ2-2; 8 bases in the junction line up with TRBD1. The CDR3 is CASSPGTGNTGELFF. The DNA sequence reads TGTGCCAGCTCACCAGGGACAGGGAACACCGGGGAGCTGTTTTTT.